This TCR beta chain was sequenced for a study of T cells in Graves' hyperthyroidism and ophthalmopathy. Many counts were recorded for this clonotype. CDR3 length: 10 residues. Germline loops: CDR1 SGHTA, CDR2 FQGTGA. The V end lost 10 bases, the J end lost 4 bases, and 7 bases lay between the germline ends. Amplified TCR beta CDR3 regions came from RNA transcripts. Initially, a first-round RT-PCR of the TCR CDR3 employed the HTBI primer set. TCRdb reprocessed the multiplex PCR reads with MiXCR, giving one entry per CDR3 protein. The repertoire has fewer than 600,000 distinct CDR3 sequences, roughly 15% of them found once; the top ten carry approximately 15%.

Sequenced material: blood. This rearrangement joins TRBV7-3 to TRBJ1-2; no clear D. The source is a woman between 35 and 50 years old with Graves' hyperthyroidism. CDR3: CAILSYGYTF. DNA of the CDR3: TGTGCCATCTTGAGCTATGGCTACACCTTC.